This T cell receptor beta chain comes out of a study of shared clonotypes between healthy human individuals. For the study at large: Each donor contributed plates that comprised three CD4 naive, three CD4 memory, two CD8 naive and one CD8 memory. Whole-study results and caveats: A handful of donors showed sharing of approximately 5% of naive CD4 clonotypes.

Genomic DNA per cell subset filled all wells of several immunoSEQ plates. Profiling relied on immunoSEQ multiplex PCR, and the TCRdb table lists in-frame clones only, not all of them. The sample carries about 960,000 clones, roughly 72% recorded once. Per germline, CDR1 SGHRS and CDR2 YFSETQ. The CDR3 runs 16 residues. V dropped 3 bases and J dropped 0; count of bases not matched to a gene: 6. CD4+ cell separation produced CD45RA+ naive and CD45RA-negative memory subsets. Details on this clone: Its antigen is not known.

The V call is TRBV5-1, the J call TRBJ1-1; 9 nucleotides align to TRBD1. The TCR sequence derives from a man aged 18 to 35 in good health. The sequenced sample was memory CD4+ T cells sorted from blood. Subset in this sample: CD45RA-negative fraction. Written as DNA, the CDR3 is TGCGCCAGCAGCTCGGGACAGGGAGGCATGAACACTGAAGCTTTCTTT. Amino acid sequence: CASSSGQGGMNTEAFF.